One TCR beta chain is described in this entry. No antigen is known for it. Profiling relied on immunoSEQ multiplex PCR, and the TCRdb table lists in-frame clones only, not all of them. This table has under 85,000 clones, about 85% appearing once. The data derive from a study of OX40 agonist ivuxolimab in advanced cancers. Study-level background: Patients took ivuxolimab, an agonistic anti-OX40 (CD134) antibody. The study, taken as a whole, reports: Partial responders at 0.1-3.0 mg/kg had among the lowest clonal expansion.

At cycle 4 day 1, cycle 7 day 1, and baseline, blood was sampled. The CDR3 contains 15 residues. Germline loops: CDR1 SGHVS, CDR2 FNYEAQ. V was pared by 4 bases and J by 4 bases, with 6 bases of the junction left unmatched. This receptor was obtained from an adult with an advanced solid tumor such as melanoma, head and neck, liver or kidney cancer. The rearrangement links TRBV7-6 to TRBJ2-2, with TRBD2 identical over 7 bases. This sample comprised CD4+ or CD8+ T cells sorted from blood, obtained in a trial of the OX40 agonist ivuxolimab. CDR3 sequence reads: CASSYLGGSTGELFF. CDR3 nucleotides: TGTGCCAGCAGCTACCTGGGGGGGAGCACCGGGGAGCTGTTTTTT.